The T cell receptor beta chain described here comes from a study of shared clonotypes between healthy human individuals. CDR3 length equals 17 residues. Between the trimmed V and J ends, which lost 0 bases and 3 bases, there was a span of 17 bases. Germline CDR1 is ENHRY and CDR2 is SYGVKD. Measured with immunoSEQ multiplex PCR; TCRdb has only the in-frame clones, and not every one. This repertoire shows about 2 million clones, about 95% found once; its top ten account for 0.85% to 1.3%. The naive CD8 population came from CD45RO-negative cells selected for CCR7, without terminally differentiated effector memory CD45RA+ cells.

Source material: naive CD8+ T cells sorted from blood. This chain joins TRBV10-3 and TRBJ2-5; tentatively, D is TRBD2 (6 bases). The sequence came from a man between 18 and 35 years old in good health. CDR3 amino acids: CAISESSPRGKKETQYF. The DNA of the CDR3 is TGTGCCATCAGTGAGTCGAGTCCTCGCGGGAAAAAAGAGACCCAGTACTTC.